One and the same sample provided the 7 T cell receptor beta chains below, sequenced in a study of T cell responses to AZD1222 COVID-19 vaccine (dated by TCRdb to about 2021). The library was prepared using the immunoSEQ multiplex PCR assay. Not all clones reach the TCRdb copy of this immuneACCESS table, which keeps in-frame sequences only. Checked studies attribute under half of the gap to unresolved V genes and leave the rest unexplained. The sample table lists some 83,000 clones, 89% of them with a count of one. The biggest ten clones account for around 6% of the sample. The time point label, as the study defines it: about 28 days (+/-7) after the second vaccine dose. The sequencing here drew on peripheral blood, taken 28 days after the second AZD1222 dose. These TCRs come from an adult who received the AZD1222 COVID-19 vaccine.

The V and J genes are TRBV6-4 and TRBJ2-1, with 8 bases fitting TRBD1. The CDR3 has 16 amino acids. Germline CDR1 and CDR2: MRHNA and SNTAGT. The J segment lost 4 bases and the V segment lost 9 bases, leaving 14 bases of the junction unmatched. CDR3 coding DNA: TGTGCCAGTGGAGGTGAGAGGACAGGGTTATACAATGAGCAGTTCTTC. Translating it yields CASGGERTGLYNEQFF.

This chain joins TRBV11-2 and TRBJ1-1; D gene uncertain. The CDR3 has 14 residues. V lost 0 bases, J lost 0 bases, and 5 bases lay in between. Per the germline V gene, CDR1 is SGHAT and CDR2 is FQNNGV. The CDR3: CASSLDHVNTEAFF. DNA of the CDR3: TGTGCCAGCAGCTTAGATCACGTGAACACTGAAGCTTTCTTT.

V is TRBV6-5 and J is TRBJ1-5; TRBD1 agrees at 8 bases. J lost 8 bases, V lost 5 bases, and 8 bases had no gene match. Germline V lookup: CDR1 MNHEY, CDR2 SVGAGI. The CDR3 covers 14 residues. CDR3 loop: CASSRRQGRKPQHF. The DNA for the CDR3 is TGTGCCAGCAGTCGAAGACAGGGGAGGAAGCCCCAGCATTTT.

V gene TRBV14 combines with J gene TRBJ1-4; D is unclear. V gave up 0 bases and J gave up 6 bases, with 11 bases separating them. The CDR3 runs to 15 residues. The V gene's germline CDR1 is SGHDN and CDR2 FVKESK. The CDR3 DNA reads as TGTGCCAGCAGCCAAGATCCCATTGGGTATGAAAAACTGTTTTTT. Residues: CASSQDPIGYEKLFF. The variable domain in full, with the rest retrieved from reference TRBV14 and TRBJ1-4, is EAGVTQFPSHSVIEKGQTVTLRCDPISGHDNLYWYRRVMGKEIKFLLHFVKESKQDESGMPNNRFLAERTGGTYSTLKVQPAELEDSGVYFCASSQDPIGYEKLFFGSGTQLSVL.

V is TRBV21-1 and J is TRBJ2-3; the table's D call TRBD1 went unverified against the DNA. TRBV21-1 is a documented pseudogene. This CDR3 region has 15 residues. CDR3 residues: CASSKNRTGRDTQYF. Here the CDR3 DNA reads TGTGCCAGCAGCAAAAATAGGACAGGGAGAGATACGCAGTATTTT.

This chain links TRBV11-3 with TRBJ1-1; D is undetermined. CDR3 length equals 17 residues. The germline V gene has CDR1 SGHNT and CDR2 YENEEA. The V gene lost 5 bases and the J gene lost 0 bases, with 19 bases spanning the gap. The CDR3 DNA reads as TGTGCCAGCAGCCGTGACGGGTGGGGTCAGATGAACACTGAAGCTTTCTTT. It is translated as CASSRDGWGQMNTEAFF. The whole variable domain, remainder taken from reference TRBV11-3 and TRBJ1-1, is EAGVVQSPRYKIIEKKQPVAFWCNPISGHNTLYWYLQNLGQGPELLIRYENEEAVDDSQLPKDRFSAERLKGVDSTLKIQPAELGDSAVYLCASSRDGWGQMNTEAFFGQGTRLTVV.

This chain joins TRBV30 and TRBJ2-5, with D possibly being TRBD2 (6 bases). CDR3 length equals 21 residues. The V gene's germline CDR1 is GTSNPN and CDR2 SVGIG (reference sequence). V lost 0 bases and J lost 4, with 33 bases in between. In nucleotides, the CDR3 is TGTGCCTGGAGTGTAACGTCGGGAGTGGCTTGGGGCAGCGGGCGGAGAGAGACCCAGTACTTC. Its translation is CAWSVTSGVAWGSGRRETQYF.